This is a list of T cell receptor beta chains from one sample in a study of shared clonotypes between healthy human individuals. Sequencing used immunoSEQ multiplex PCR; TCRdb keeps in-frame clones, though not all of them. The sample records about 600,000 clones, less than 98% being singletons. The sequenced sample consisted of naive CD4+ T cells sorted from blood. These receptors all come from a woman in her 30s in good health. Each CDR3 is given with its conserved first and last residue. Each record gives: J gene, D gene, V gene, CDR3 length, clone size, CDR3 protein, CDR3 DNA. The D gene is left open where the match is weak. Rows may omit the clone size; those that give it use once, few, many or a size class.

J gene: TRBJ2-3
D gene: TRBD2
V gene: TRBV7-9
CDR3 length: 18
clone size: .
CDR3 protein: CASSLVFTSGIDTDTQYF
CDR3 DNA: TGTGCCAGCAGCTTAGTCTTCACTAGCGGGATAGACACAGATACGCAGTATTTT

J gene: TRBJ2-6
D gene: .
V gene: TRBV9
CDR3 length: 16
clone size: .
CDR3 protein: CASSVMSDSGANVLTF
CDR3 DNA: TGTGCCAGCAGCGTAATGAGCGACTCTGGGGCCAACGTCCTGACTTTC

J gene: TRBJ2-7
D gene: TRBD1
V gene: TRBV5-4
CDR3 length: 13
clone size: once
CDR3 protein: CASGRTGFNEQYF
CDR3 DNA: TGTGCCAGCGGCCGGACAGGGTTCAACGAGCAGTACTTC

J gene: TRBJ2-7
D gene: TRBD1
V gene: TRBV5-1
CDR3 length: 14
clone size: .
CDR3 protein: CASSLTGDPYEQYF
CDR3 DNA: TGCGCCAGCAGCTTAACAGGGGACCCCTACGAGCAGTACTTC

J gene: TRBJ1-2
D gene: .
V gene: TRBV29-1
CDR3 length: 12
clone size: .
CDR3 protein: CSVHYVGRGYTF
CDR3 DNA: TGCAGCGTTCATTATGTTGGTCGCGGCTACACCTTC

J gene: TRBJ1-3
D gene: TRBD1
V gene: TRBV6-5
CDR3 length: 16
clone size: .
CDR3 protein: CASSYTRTGAGNTIYF
CDR3 DNA: TGTGCCAGCAGTTACACCCGGACAGGGGCTGGAAACACCATATATTTT

J gene: TRBJ2-1
D gene: .
V gene: TRBV5-5
CDR3 length: 15
clone size: .
CDR3 protein: CASSHRGNSYNEQFF
CDR3 DNA: TGTGCCAGCAGCCACCGGGGAAACTCCTACAATGAGCAGTTCTTC

J gene: TRBJ1-4
D gene: .
V gene: TRBV6-5
CDR3 length: 14
clone size: .
CDR3 protein: CASSGTAASVELFF
CDR3 DNA: TGTGCCAGCAGCGGGACCGCGGCCTCGGTGGAACTGTTTTTT

J gene: TRBJ1-2
D gene: .
V gene: TRBV6-1
CDR3 length: 16
clone size: .
CDR3 protein: CASSEWGQPTPYGYTF
CDR3 DNA: TGTGCCAGCAGTGAATGGGGGCAGCCTACCCCCTATGGCTACACCTTC

J gene: TRBJ1-4
D gene: .
V gene: TRBV11-2
CDR3 length: 13
clone size: few
CDR3 protein: CASSPMGERKLFF
CDR3 DNA: TGTGCCAGCAGCCCGATGGGTGAACGAAAACTGTTTTTT

J gene: TRBJ2-1
D gene: .
V gene: TRBV2
CDR3 length: 11
clone size: .
CDR3 protein: CASILYNEQFF
CDR3 DNA: TGTGCCAGCATTTTATACAATGAGCAGTTCTTC

J gene: TRBJ2-7
D gene: TRBD2
V gene: TRBV19
CDR3 length: 16
clone size: .
CDR3 protein: CASSIGGRGTVHEQYF
CDR3 DNA: TGTGCCAGTAGTATTGGCGGGAGGGGGACAGTCCACGAGCAGTACTTC

J gene: TRBJ1-2
D gene: .
V gene: TRBV28
CDR3 length: 12
clone size: .
CDR3 protein: CASGGPNYGYTF
CDR3 DNA: TGTGCCAGCGGGGGTCCCAACTATGGCTACACCTTC

J gene: TRBJ2-5
D gene: .
V gene: TRBV18
CDR3 length: 14
clone size: .
CDR3 protein: CASSPGQQQETQYF
CDR3 DNA: TGTGCCAGCTCACCCGGACAGCAGCAAGAGACCCAGTACTTC

J gene: TRBJ2-7
D gene: .
V gene: TRBV4-1
CDR3 length: 15
clone size: .
CDR3 protein: CASSQAPDLNYEQYF
CDR3 DNA: TGCGCCAGCAGCCAAGCCCCAGACCTAAACTACGAGCAGTACTTC

J gene: TRBJ1-5
D gene: .
V gene: TRBV19
CDR3 length: 14
clone size: once
CDR3 protein: CASSIRDLNQPQHF
CDR3 DNA: TGTGCCAGTAGTATCAGGGACCTGAATCAGCCCCAGCATTTT

J gene: TRBJ1-1
D gene: TRBD1
V gene: TRBV10-2
CDR3 length: 14
clone size: .
CDR3 protein: CASTGQRRWTEAFF
CDR3 DNA: TGCGCCAGCACGGGACAGCGGAGGTGGACTGAAGCTTTCTTT

J gene: TRBJ1-2
D gene: .
V gene: TRBV19
CDR3 length: 16
clone size: .
CDR3 protein: CASSSPYSQGSYGYTF
CDR3 DNA: TGTGCCAGTAGTTCCCCGTACTCTCAGGGAAGCTATGGCTACACCTTC

J gene: TRBJ2-1
D gene: TRBD2
V gene: TRBV10-2
CDR3 length: 14
clone size: .
CDR3 protein: CASRTSGRANEQFF
CDR3 DNA: TGCGCCAGCCGGACTAGCGGGAGGGCCAATGAGCAGTTCTTC

J gene: TRBJ2-5
D gene: .
V gene: TRBV19
CDR3 length: 13
clone size: .
CDR3 protein: CASSGSYQETQYF
CDR3 DNA: TGTGCCAGTAGCGGGTCCTACCAAGAGACCCAGTACTTC

J gene: TRBJ2-7
D gene: TRBD1
V gene: TRBV7-2
CDR3 length: 15
clone size: .
CDR3 protein: CASSVGQGAVYEQYF
CDR3 DNA: TGTGCCAGCAGCGTGGGACAGGGGGCGGTTTACGAGCAGTACTTC

J gene: TRBJ1-5
D gene: .
V gene: TRBV18
CDR3 length: 17
clone size: once
CDR3 protein: CASSREGGQYSNQPQHF
CDR3 DNA: TGTGCCAGCTCACGTGAAGGGGGGCAATATAGCAATCAGCCCCAGCATTTT

J gene: TRBJ2-7
D gene: .
V gene: TRBV28
CDR3 length: 14
clone size: .
CDR3 protein: CASSWLTPSYEQYF
CDR3 DNA: TGTGCCAGCAGTTGGCTTACTCCTTCCTACGAGCAGTACTTC

J gene: TRBJ2-7
D gene: TRBD1
V gene: TRBV28
CDR3 length: 14
clone size: .
CDR3 protein: CASRGTGRGYEQYF
CDR3 DNA: TGTGCCAGCAGGGGGACAGGGAGGGGGTACGAGCAGTACTTC

J gene: TRBJ2-7
D gene: TRBD2
V gene: TRBV18
CDR3 length: 15
clone size: .
CDR3 protein: CASSQLAGDGYEQYF
CDR3 DNA: TGTGCCAGCTCACAGTTAGCGGGAGATGGGTACGAGCAGTACTTC

J gene: TRBJ2-7
D gene: TRBD2
V gene: TRBV29-1
CDR3 length: 15
clone size: once
CDR3 protein: CSVSAGTSGVYEQYF
CDR3 DNA: TGCAGCGTTTCCGCTGGGACTAGCGGAGTCTACGAGCAGTACTTC

J gene: TRBJ2-7
D gene: .
V gene: TRBV21-1
CDR3 length: 16
clone size: .
CDR3 protein: CASSGQVQGHFYEQYF
CDR3 DNA: TGTGCCAGCAGCGGACAGGTACAAGGCCATTTCTACGAGCAGTACTTC

J gene: TRBJ2-5
D gene: .
V gene: TRBV28
CDR3 length: 10
clone size: .
CDR3 protein: CASRGETQYF
CDR3 DNA: TGTGCCAGCAGAGGAGAGACCCAGTACTTC

J gene: TRBJ2-7
D gene: TRBD1
V gene: TRBV5-1
CDR3 length: 14
clone size: .
CDR3 protein: CASSSDRELDEQYF
CDR3 DNA: TGCGCCAGCAGCTCTGACAGGGAACTAGACGAGCAGTACTTC

J gene: TRBJ2-7
D gene: .
V gene: TRBV28
CDR3 length: 14
clone size: .
CDR3 protein: CASSLFRGIYEQYF
CDR3 DNA: TGTGCCAGCAGTCTCTTCAGAGGTATCTACGAGCAGTACTTC

J gene: TRBJ2-5
D gene: TRBD1
V gene: TRBV5-1
CDR3 length: 14
clone size: .
CDR3 protein: CASRTGGADETQYF
CDR3 DNA: TGCGCCAGCAGGACAGGGGGCGCCGATGAGACCCAGTACTTC

J gene: TRBJ2-1
D gene: TRBD1
V gene: TRBV28
CDR3 length: 12
clone size: .
CDR3 protein: CASSGQGAEQFF
CDR3 DNA: TGTGCCAGCAGTGGACAGGGCGCTGAGCAGTTCTTC

J gene: TRBJ2-3
D gene: TRBD2
V gene: TRBV5-8
CDR3 length: 18
clone size: .
CDR3 protein: CASSLPFSSGPSTDTQYF
CDR3 DNA: TGTGCCAGCAGCTTACCGTTCTCTAGCGGGCCTAGCACAGATACGCAGTATTTT

J gene: TRBJ1-2
D gene: .
V gene: TRBV28
CDR3 length: 13
clone size: .
CDR3 protein: CASSPGGQGGYTF
CDR3 DNA: TGTGCCAGCAGCCCCGGAGGGCAGGGTGGCTACACCTTC

J gene: TRBJ2-7
D gene: .
V gene: TRBV27
CDR3 length: 14
clone size: .
CDR3 protein: CASSNPGHIYEQYF
CDR3 DNA: TGTGCCAGCAGTAATCCGGGTCACATCTACGAGCAGTACTTC

J gene: TRBJ2-7
D gene: TRBD1
V gene: TRBV5-1
CDR3 length: 15
clone size: .
CDR3 protein: CASSLRFGTDYEQYF
CDR3 DNA: TGCGCCAGCAGCTTACGGTTTGGGACAGACTACGAGCAGTACTTC

J gene: TRBJ2-4
D gene: TRBD1
V gene: TRBV5-1
CDR3 length: 15
clone size: .
CDR3 protein: CASSWGGTEKNIQYF
CDR3 DNA: TGCGCCAGCAGCTGGGGTGGGACAGAGAAAAACATTCAGTACTTC

J gene: TRBJ2-7
D gene: TRBD1
V gene: TRBV30
CDR3 length: 13
clone size: .
CDR3 protein: CAWRMTGGYEQYF
CDR3 DNA: TGTGCCTGGAGGATGACAGGGGGCTACGAGCAGTACTTC

J gene: TRBJ2-5
D gene: .
V gene: TRBV27
CDR3 length: 14
clone size: .
CDR3 protein: CASTPLLAKETQYF
CDR3 DNA: TGTGCCAGCACCCCGCTGTTGGCAAAAGAGACCCAGTACTTC

J gene: TRBJ1-5
D gene: TRBD1
V gene: TRBV7-2
CDR3 length: 16
clone size: .
CDR3 protein: CASSPTWTGNNQPQHF
CDR3 DNA: TGTGCCAGCAGCCCCACATGGACAGGCAACAATCAGCCCCAGCATTTT

J gene: TRBJ2-1
D gene: .
V gene: TRBV2
CDR3 length: 13
clone size: once
CDR3 protein: CASSVGASGEQFF
CDR3 DNA: TGTGCCAGCAGTGTCGGGGCGAGTGGTGAGCAGTTCTTC

J gene: TRBJ1-2
D gene: .
V gene: TRBV6-6
CDR3 length: 13
clone size: .
CDR3 protein: CASSYQGISGYTF
CDR3 DNA: TGTGCCAGCAGTTACCAGGGGATAAGTGGCTACACCTTC

J gene: TRBJ1-2
D gene: .
V gene: TRBV20-1
CDR3 length: 10
clone size: .
CDR3 protein: CSAKGYGYTF
CDR3 DNA: TGCAGTGCTAAGGGGTATGGCTACACCTTC